The text below deals with one T cell receptor beta chain. It may be a read error: a sequence one base away is much more abundant. This sample stems from a study of blood T cell repertoires in COVID-19. About the study: Researchers got acute and convalescent COVID-19 samples from the United States, Italy and Spain. Sample material is recorded as cDNA or gDNA derived from T cells, B-cell-depleted T cells, or PBMCs.

Per the authors' pipeline: Scientists estimated how many nucleated cells there were by amplifying reference gene primers. Clones were read by immunoSEQ multiplex PCR, and TCRdb kept only the in-frame ones, dropping some. The D gene and trimming were derived from the DNA, and the V and J assignments and clone size from that table. The sample has 300,000 or so clones, over 80% seen once; the top ten hold 3% to 4.5%. The sequenced sample consisted of peripheral blood. This TCR came from a woman aged 40 to 49 with acute or convalescent COVID-19.

The CDR3 reads CASSPSGGTDTQYF. The CDR3, as DNA: TGTGCCAGCAGTCCTAGCGGGGGCACAGATACGCAGTATTTT. This chain links TRBV5-4 with TRBJ2-3; TRBD2 aligns across 9 bases. The CDR3 is 14 amino acids. V lost 5 bases to trimming and J lost 1 base; unmatched junction nucleotides: 2. Germline lookup yields CDR1 SGHNT and CDR2 YYREEE (reference sequence).